These T cell receptor beta chains were read from a single sample in a study of shared clonotypes between healthy human individuals. Sequencing used immunoSEQ multiplex PCR; TCRdb keeps in-frame clones, though not all of them. The sample lists some 2,100,000 clones; approximately 94% were seen once. Sample: naive CD8+ T cells from PBMCs. The source is a man between 18 and 29 years old in good health. Some clones in this sample may be carry-over from other donors' samples. The CDR3 runs from the conserved cysteine through the conserved F or W. A D gene is named only where the DNA matches it firmly. The size field is filled for only some rows; it gives once, few, many or a size class.

j_call,d_call,clone_size,v_call,cdr3_aa,cdr3_nt
TRBJ2-1,-,-,TRBV7-6,CASSSLHISYNEQFF,TGTGCCAGCAGCTCCTTACACATCTCCTACAATGAGCAGTTCTTC
TRBJ2-1,TRBD1,-,TRBV5-4,CASSLGPGTGFDEQFF,TGTGCCAGCAGCTTGGGACCCGGGACAGGGTTCGATGAGCAGTTCTTC
TRBJ2-5,-,-,TRBV13,CASSSSGYQETQYF,TGTGCCAGCAGCTCGAGCGGGTACCAAGAGACCCAGTACTTC
TRBJ2-1,TRBD2,-,TRBV23-1,CASRPTSGRVNEQFF,TGCGCCAGCAGACCTACTAGCGGGAGGGTGAATGAGCAGTTCTTC
TRBJ2-7,TRBD1,-,TRBV5-8,CASSWPRDSYEQYF,TGTGCCAGCAGCTGGCCCCGGGACAGTTACGAGCAGTACTTC
TRBJ2-7,-,-,TRBV27,CASSPNIGSGIHEQYF,TGTGCCAGCAGTCCCAACATAGGATCAGGGATACACGAGCAGTACTTC
TRBJ2-3,TRBD2,-,TRBV27,CASSPLAGVADTQYF,TGTGCCAGCAGCCCACTAGCGGGAGTAGCAGATACGCAGTATTTT
TRBJ2-7,-,-,TRBV7-9,CASSLSQGTYEQYF,TGTGCCAGCAGCTTAAGTCAGGGGACCTACGAGCAGTACTTC
TRBJ2-7,-,-,TRBV4-3,CASSPGLAYEQYF,TGCGCCAGCAGCCCGGGCCTAGCCTACGAGCAGTACTTC
TRBJ2-2,TRBD2,-,TRBV9,CASSVASGYTGELFF,TGTGCCAGCAGCGTAGCTAGCGGCTACACCGGGGAGCTGTTTTTT
TRBJ2-5,-,-,TRBV5-4,CASSATEGLGETQYF,TGTGCCAGCAGCGCGACGGAGGGCCTGGGAGAGACCCAGTACTTC
TRBJ1-2,TRBD1,-,TRBV27,CASRQDRGLGDGYTF,TGTGCCAGCAGACAGGACAGGGGGCTTGGGGATGGCTACACCTTC
TRBJ2-5,TRBD1,once,TRBV7-8,CASSFQTGQETQYF,TGTGCCAGCAGCTTCCAGACAGGGCAAGAGACCCAGTACTTC
TRBJ2-5,TRBD2,-,TRBV9,CASSLTGEGETQYF,TGTGCCAGCAGCCTCACGGGGGAGGGAGAGACCCAGTACTTC
TRBJ1-5,-,-,TRBV19,CASSPTLSNQPQHF,TGTGCCAGTAGTCCCACACTTAGCAATCAGCCCCAGCATTTT
TRBJ1-3,TRBD1,-,TRBV5-6,CASSLTRDRGKISGNTIYF,TGTGCCAGCAGCCTAACCCGGGACAGGGGGAAAATTTCTGGAAACACCATATATTTT
TRBJ1-1,TRBD1,once,TRBV5-4,CASSLKAGGFEAFF,TGTGCCAGCAGCTTGAAGGCAGGGGGCTTTGAAGCTTTCTTT
TRBJ1-1,-,-,TRBV5-1,CASSLWSSTEAFF,TGCGCCAGCAGCTTATGGTCGTCCACTGAAGCTTTCTTT
TRBJ2-5,TRBD1,-,TRBV5-6,CASSHEGTGVVETQYF,TGTGCCAGCAGCCATGAAGGGACAGGGGTTGTAGAGACCCAGTACTTC
TRBJ2-1,TRBD2,-,TRBV7-8,CASSLTSGRALEQFF,TGTGCCAGCAGCTTAACTAGCGGGAGGGCCCTTGAGCAGTTCTTC
TRBJ2-1,-,-,TRBV19,CASSMGHTYNEQFF,TGTGCCAGTAGTATGGGACATACCTACAATGAGCAGTTCTTC
TRBJ2-3,TRBD2,-,TRBV9,CASSVASGYTDTQYF,TGTGCCAGCAGCGTGGCTAGCGGATACACAGATACGCAGTATTTT
TRBJ2-7,TRBD1,-,TRBV27,CASSFQQGAHEQYF,TGTGCCAGCAGTTTTCAACAGGGGGCACACGAGCAGTACTTC
TRBJ1-1,-,-,TRBV27,CASSLDGGTEAFF,TGTGCCAGCAGTTTAGATGGGGGCACTGAAGCTTTCTTT
TRBJ1-1,-,-,TRBV7-8,CASSFSRGGIGAFF,TGTGCCAGCAGCTTCTCCCGGGGGGGTATTGGAGCTTTCTTT
TRBJ2-3,-,-,TRBV10-1,CASSPHGVDTQYF,TGCGCCAGCAGTCCACATGGAGTAGATACGCAGTATTTT
TRBJ2-1,-,-,TRBV13,CASSHTETENYNEQFF,TGTGCCAGCAGCCACACCGAGACAGAGAACTACAATGAGCAGTTCTTC
TRBJ2-7,TRBD2,once,TRBV11-2,CASSPLAGHYEQYF,TGTGCCAGCAGCCCCCTAGCGGGCCACTACGAGCAGTACTTC
TRBJ2-7,-,-,TRBV6-5,CASSWGSGSYEQYF,TGTGCCAGCAGCTGGGGGAGCGGATCCTACGAGCAGTACTTC
TRBJ2-3,TRBD1,-,TRBV7-6,CASRPTGQGAIDTQYF,TGTGCCAGCAGACCGACGGGACAGGGGGCGATAGATACGCAGTATTTT
TRBJ2-2,TRBD2,-,TRBV7-3,CASSLIVGGVTGELFF,TGTGCCAGCAGCTTAATCGTGGGAGGGGTGACCGGGGAGCTGTTTTTT
TRBJ2-7,-,once,TRBV13,CASSLGLPSYEQYF,TGTGCCAGCAGCTTAGGCTTGCCTAGCTACGAGCAGTACTTC
TRBJ1-2,TRBD1,-,TRBV4-3,CASSQGTGRDYGYTF,TGCGCCAGCAGCCAAGGGACAGGTCGTGACTATGGCTACACCTTC